Listed below are T cell receptor beta chains from one sample, sequenced in a study of cytomegalovirus exposure and HLA in healthy donors. Libraries were prepared by immunoSEQ multiplex PCR; TCRdb keeps only in-frame clonotypes and omits some of them. Recorded for this sample: fewer than 85,000 clones. The sequenced sample was PBMCs. The source of these receptors is a middle-aged woman in good health and CMV-seropositive. CDR3s include the opening cysteine and the closing phenylalanine or tryptophan. A D gene is named only where the DNA matches it firmly.

TRBV2,.,TRBJ1-3,CASSVDSRNTIYF
TRBV13,TRBD1,TRBJ2-7,CASSPNLGDRSYEQYF
TRBV28,.,TRBJ1-3,CASSLYGRRGNTIYF
TRBV5-5,TRBD2,TRBJ2-1,CASSFRPSGTSGYNEQFF
TRBV5-1,.,TRBJ2-3,CASSLGQNTDTQYF
TRBV27,TRBD1,TRBJ1-2,CASSSAGTGASYTF
TRBV18,.,TRBJ2-3,CASSPPGLATQYF
TRBV29-1,TRBD1,TRBJ2-5,CSVEARGPRETQYF
TRBV30,.,TRBJ2-1,CAWRGASSYNEQFF
TRBV15,TRBD2,TRBJ2-3,CATSRGSGGAADTQYF
TRBV5-6,TRBD2,TRBJ2-5,CASSSQTSGGAEKTQYF
TRBV9,TRBD1,TRBJ1-2,CASSAGQGRRGYTF
TRBV10-1,TRBD1,TRBJ1-2,CASSEPPGQEHSRSGYTF
TRBV30,.,TRBJ1-1,CAWSPQTTEAFF
TRBV10-3,.,TRBJ2-7,CAISAGGGPYEQYF
TRBV10-3,TRBD1,TRBJ2-1,CAISEAGTGGGRYNEQFF
TRBV10-2,.,TRBJ1-5,CASSGGAASNQPQHF
TRBV7-3,.,TRBJ2-1,CASSSPNNEQFF
TRBV28,.,TRBJ1-2,CASSRRQTSRPGYTF
TRBV29-1,.,TRBJ2-5,CSAGLEQETQYF
TRBV5-6,.,TRBJ2-1,CASIKLVSYNEQFF
TRBV7-9,TRBD1,TRBJ2-5,CASDWTGLQETQYF
TRBV15,TRBD1,TRBJ1-4,CATSRDRQGVNEKLFF
TRBV7-9,TRBD1,TRBJ2-7,CASSSPDRQGIYEQYF
TRBV29-1,.,TRBJ1-1,CSVLNMNTEAFF
TRBV7-3,.,TRBJ2-3,CASSPGGARADTQYF
TRBV10-1,.,TRBJ1-1,CASVELIEAFF
TRBV7-2,.,TRBJ1-5,CASSYRVDQPQHF
TRBV11-2,.,TRBJ2-5,CASPWAGQQETQYF
TRBV7-2,TRBD1,TRBJ1-5,CASSFRTGVSNQPQHF
TRBV7-9,TRBD2,TRBJ2-1,CASSLDSDRAGLGEQFF
TRBV9,.,TRBJ2-5,CASSVGGGISIETQYF
TRBV25-1,TRBD1,TRBJ2-3,CASSVSLRQGSSTDTQYF
TRBV5-5,.,TRBJ1-4,CASSLVRDEKLFF
TRBV7-9,TRBD2,TRBJ2-3,CASRPPGLAVTDTQYF
TRBV5-1,.,TRBJ2-5,CASSYTGHREETQYF
TRBV18,.,TRBJ1-1,CASSPTLDSLNTEAFF
TRBV18,TRBD2,TRBJ2-7,CASSPSLAESSYEQYF
TRBV7-9,.,TRBJ2-1,CASSLVANEQFF
TRBV6-5,.,TRBJ1-1,CASSPTIETEAFF
TRBV15,TRBD2,TRBJ2-5,CATSREGLEVQTQYF
TRBV27,.,TRBJ1-6,CASSLRSSGGIYNSPLHF
TRBV7-2,TRBD2,TRBJ2-1,CASSFLAGTYNEQFF
TRBV20-1,.,TRBJ2-1,CSARALSEQFF
TRBV28,.,TRBJ2-1,CASSLGGLDSAIFYNEQFF
TRBV27,TRBD1,TRBJ2-2,CASKRTGGNTGELFF
TRBV5-1,TRBD2,TRBJ2-3,CASSLVTSGGDTQYF
TRBV7-3,.,TRBJ2-6,CASGRGGTEANVLTF
TRBV6-4,TRBD2,TRBJ2-3,CASSDSIAGGSTDTQYF